This TCR beta chain was retrieved from a study of vaccination and CD4 T cells after COVID-19. About the study: Stimulation used overlapping spike peptides from SARS-CoV-2, HCoV-NL63, HCoV-OC43 and HCoV-229E. Either a CEFX pool, an HIV-1 Nef pool, or no peptide was added to control cultures.

CDR1 is LNHDA and CDR2 is SQIVND in the germline V gene (reference sequence). The CDR3 consists of 15 residues. V trimming: 5 bases; J trimming: 5 bases; junction bases outside the gene matches: 10. Treatment defined: roughly 10-day PBMC culture with coronavirus spike peptide pools or control peptides (ViraFEST assay). The PCR-positive dates, March through December 2020, came before the US Alpha, Beta and Delta variants. With the Oncomine TCR Beta short-read assay, DNA from cultured CD4+ T cells was sequenced. TCRdb processed the PCR reads anew with MiXCR; each CDR3 protein has one entry. The sample shows around 25,000 distinct CDR3 sequences, 43% of them seen only once. This clonotype turned up a few times. The antigen is undetermined.

The chain is built from TRBV19 and TRBJ1-2, with 8 bases aligning to TRBD1. The receptor was isolated from a human donor who had recovered from COVID-19. The sequencing sample was made of CD4+ T cells from blood, cultured in vitro. CDR3 in amino acids: CASSVSGQGSYGYTF. In DNA, the CDR3 is TGTGCCAGTAGTGTGTCCGGACAGGGAAGTTATGGCTACACCTTC.